This record concerns one T cell receptor beta chain sequence. Its specificity is unknown. Clones were sequenced by immunoSEQ multiplex PCR, and TCRdb holds only the in-frame ones, with some missing. Of more than 2,000,000 clones in the sample, around nine tenths are singletons; the top ten hold 0.11% to 0.15%. This sample stems from a study of shared clonotypes between healthy human individuals. Study-level points and caveats: A small donor pool kept down the genetic and exposure-history diversity that was represented. Clonotypes shared by all four sorted-subset donors had higher generation probabilities than non-shared clonotypes. Memory subsets generally showed smaller estimated richness than naive subsets did.

Trimming removed 3 bases from V and 0 bases from J, with 11 bases in between. CDR3 length: 16 amino acids. Germline lookup yields CDR1 SGHTA and CDR2 FQGNSA. The chain couples TRBV7-2 to TRBJ2-2; D perhaps matches TRBD1 (5 bases). This TCR was recovered from a man aged 18 to 30 in good health. The sample consisted of naive CD4+ T cells sorted from blood. Subset indicated: CD45RA+ positively selected. The CDR3 protein is CASSLSGFANTGELFF. The CDR3 DNA is TGTGCCAGCAGCTTGTCAGGGTTCGCGAACACCGGGGAGCTGTTTTTT.